The sequence of this T cell receptor beta chain was determined in a study of identical twins. TCRdb recomputed calls from the 5' RACE reads with MiXCR, one row per CDR3 protein. Of fewer than 900,000 distinct CDR3 sequences listed, about 20% were seen once; the top ten hold 4.3%. Study-wide results and caveats: There was an excess of low generation probability in the out-of-frame alpha sequences that twins shared.

Germline V gene data show CDR1 as SSHAT and CDR2 as FNYEAQ (reference sequence). Trimming cost V 5 bases and J 6 bases, with 20 bases left between them. This CDR3 contains 16 residues. A few counts support this clonotype. Its target is unknown. The sample was also reused in another study, on T cells expressing NK-cell markers. That paper states: Among several donors, these clonotypes also ranked first in the CD3+CD56-NKG2C+ fraction.

Source material: PBMCs. The V and J genes are TRBV7-7 and TRBJ2-1; the D gene could be TRBD1 or TRBD2 (5 bases each). This TCR came from a woman under 30 in good health. The CDR3 DNA reads TGTGCCAGCAGCCCTAGGACTGGGGCGGTCAGCAATGAGCAGTTCTTC. Translation gives CASSPRTGAVSNEQFF.